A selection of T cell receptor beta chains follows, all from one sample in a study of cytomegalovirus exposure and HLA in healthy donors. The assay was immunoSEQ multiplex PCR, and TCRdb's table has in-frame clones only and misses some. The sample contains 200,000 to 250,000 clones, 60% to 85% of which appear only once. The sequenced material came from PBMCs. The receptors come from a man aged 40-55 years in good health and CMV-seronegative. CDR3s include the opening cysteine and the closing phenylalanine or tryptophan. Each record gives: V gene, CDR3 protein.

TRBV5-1	CASSLVPGTDYGYTF
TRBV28	CASSLEFRDTQYF
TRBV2	CASSESIQETQYF
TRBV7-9	CSSSTGSYEQYF
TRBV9	CASSVAPRAGTDTQYF
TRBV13	CASSRRTGATGELFF
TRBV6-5	CASSYAAGGQAEQYF
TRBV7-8	CASSLAGTGGTQHF
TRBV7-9	CASSLSGGGPTGELFF
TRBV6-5	CAGSLGQGIFYDEQYF
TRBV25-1	CASNPAGKDYEQYF
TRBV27	CASMTLYSGSEAFF
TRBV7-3	CASSYRDRGENEQFF
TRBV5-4	CASSLGPGQGGEQYF
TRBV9	CASSEKDRGGTQYF
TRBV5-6	CASSLTGMNTEAFF
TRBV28	CASSLSGSPSYEQYF
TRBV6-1	CASSGQQNQPQHF
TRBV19	CASTQGGRYGYTF
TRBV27	CASSPRPSQPQHF
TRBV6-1	CASSEVGHPNQPQHF
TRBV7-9	CASSFWDRPNYGYTF
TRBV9	CASSVGVGGTEAFF
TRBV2	CASSERSGSGQETQYF
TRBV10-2	CASRDSGGSPLHF
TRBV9	CASSAGGDRGNGELFF
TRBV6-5	CASGPGTGGTEAFF
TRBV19	CASKAVYNEQFF
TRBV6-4	CASSVGQGNYGYTF
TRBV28	CASSWTGYNEQFF
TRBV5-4	CASSPMGGLTYGYTF
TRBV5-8	CASSPQGRSNQPQHF
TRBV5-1	CASSSSGTNYGYTF